This T cell receptor beta chain stems from a study of OX40 agonist ivuxolimab in advanced cancers. Study background: Recorded diagnoses for dose-escalation patients were hepatocellular carcinoma, melanoma, renal cell or head and neck cancer. Allowance was made for prior anti-PD-1, anti-PD-L1 or anti-CTLA-4 therapy, and around 44% had some.

Data came from immunoSEQ multiplex PCR; TCRdb stores just in-frame clones and leaves some out. Here the sample spans 55,000 to 80,000 clones, 85% to 90% being singletons. Germline V gives CDR1 LGHNA, CDR2 YNFKEQ. V was cut by 6 bases and J by 8 bases, with 17 bases left in between. The CDR3 covers 14 residues. V usage is TRBV4-2 and J usage is TRBJ2-1; either TRBD1 or TRBD2 may fit D (5 bases each). The source is an adult with an advanced solid tumor such as melanoma, head and neck, liver or kidney cancer. The input for sequencing was CD4+ or CD8+ T cells sorted from blood, taken in a trial of the OX40 agonist ivuxolimab. The CDR3 bases are TGTGCCAGCAGTCTCCGGGACGGGGACGATGAGCAGTTCTTC. It translates to CASSLRDGDDEQFF.